The present T cell receptor beta chain was sequenced within a study of OX40 agonist ivuxolimab in advanced cancers. The data were produced by immunoSEQ multiplex PCR, yet TCRdb's version contains in-frame clones alone and is incomplete. The sample shows about 60,000 clones, around 93% of them seen only once. V lost 1 base to trimming and J lost 1 base, with 12 bases between them. CDR3 length equals 15 residues. The germline V gene has CDR1 SGHDT and CDR2 YYEEEE. The clonotype comes from an adult with an advanced solid tumor such as melanoma, head and neck, liver or kidney cancer. V and J are TRBV5-6 and TRBJ2-7; the D gene is possibly TRBD2 (7 bases). The sample here was CD4+ or CD8+ T cells sorted from blood, taken in a trial of the OX40 agonist ivuxolimab. DNA of the CDR3: TGTGCCAGCAGCTTGTTGGGGGGGCCTTCCTACGAGCAGTACTTC. Protein sequence: CASSLLGGPSYEQYF. Full variable domain (rest looked up from reference TRBV5-6 and TRBJ2-7): DAGVTQSPTHLIKTRGQQVTLRCSPKSGHDTVSWYQQALGQGPQFIFQYYEEEERQRGNFPDRFSGHQFPNYSSELNVNALLLGDSALYLCASSLLGGPSYEQYFGPGTRLTVT.